This T cell receptor (beta chain) was observed in a study of cytomegalovirus exposure and HLA in healthy donors. Study-wide results and caveats: For presence/absence analyses, sequencing depth was assumed to be roughly uniform across donors. In an earlier analysis, about 87% or about 30%: the productive usage of most TCR beta V segments.

60 Vbeta and 13 Jbeta primers were used in PCR. Only in-frame clones appear in the TCRdb table, and some are missing; sequencing was by immunoSEQ multiplex PCR. Of 150,000 to 200,000 clones listed, 68% are singletons. This clone appeared a few times. The antigen remains undetermined. The J segment lost 3 bases and the V segment lost 7 bases, leaving 8 bases of the junction unmatched. From germline, CDR1 is SNHLY and CDR2 FYNNEI. There are 14 residues in the CDR3. The sequenced sample consisted of PBMCs. The source is a middle-aged man in good health and CMV-seronegative. The chain joins TRBV2 to TRBJ2-7; 8 nucleotides match TRBD2. The CDR3: CASTPGGGDYEQYF. The CDR3 region has the DNA TGTGCCAGCACCCCGGGGGGGGGCGACTACGAGCAGTACTTC.